The 24 T cell receptor beta chains below were found in one sample sequenced in a study of T cell responses to AZD1222 COVID-19 vaccine. Only in-frame clones appear in the TCRdb table, and some are missing; sequencing was by immunoSEQ multiplex PCR. The sample shows 75,000 to 85,000 clones, about 88% of them seen only once. The sequences come from peripheral blood, collected on day 0 of AZD1222 vaccination. Receptors were obtained from an adult in good health.

The chain carries TRBV5-1 and TRBJ1-4; 7 bases are a match to TRBD1. Looked up from germline, CDR1 is SGHRS and CDR2 is YFSETQ. The CDR3 loop spans 15 amino acids. Trimming took 0 bases from V and 8 from J; bases not matched to a gene: 7. CDR3 bases: TGCGCCAGCAGCTTGGCAGGGGACAGCCAAGAAAAACTGTTTTTT. It encodes CASSLAGDSQEKLFF.

This chain joins TRBV5-4 and TRBJ1-2, with no clear D. V was cut by 0 bases and J by 3 bases, with 6 bases left in between. This CDR3 is built from 13 residues. Germline V gene sequence: CDR1 SGHNT, CDR2 YYREEE (reference sequence). The CDR3 is CASSLAGHYGYTF. CDR3 in DNA: TGTGCCAGCAGCTTGGCTGGGCACTATGGCTACACCTTC. Together with reference TRBV5-4 and TRBJ1-2, the CDR3 gives the full variable domain: ETGVTQSPTHLIKTRGQQVTLRCSSQSGHNTVSWYQQALGQGPQFIFQYYREEENGRGNFPPRFSGLQFPNYSSELNVNALELDDSALYLCASSLAGHYGYTFGSGTRLTVV.

This chain joins TRBV27 and TRBJ2-5; 7 bases are shared with TRBD1. The CDR3 totals 14 residues. Per the germline V gene, CDR1 is MNHEY and CDR2 is SMNVEV (reference sequence). V was clipped by 6 bases and J by 5 bases; unmatched bases: 9. CDR3 amino acids: CASSPRGGRETQYF. CDR3 nucleotides: TGTGCCAGCAGCCCCCGAGGGGGCCGGGAGACCCAGTACTTC.

The rearrangement joins TRBV11-3 to TRBJ2-7; unclear D gene. CDR3 length: 12 residues. V lost 7 bases and J 2 bases, leaving 9 bases between the germline ends. The germline V gene has CDR1 SGHNT and CDR2 YENEEA. The CDR3 loop reads CASTDRTYEQYF. The CDR3 region has the DNA TGTGCCAGCACCGACCGGACCTACGAGCAGTACTTC. Using reference TRBV11-3 and TRBJ2-7 for the parts outside the CDR3, the full variable domain is EAGVVQSPRYKIIEKKQPVAFWCNPISGHNTLYWYLQNLGQGPELLIRYENEEAVDDSQLPKDRFSAERLKGVDSTLKIQPAELGDSAVYLCASTDRTYEQYFGPGTRLTVT.

V is TRBV30 and J is TRBJ1-2; D not resolved. This CDR3 contains 14 residues. Germline loops: CDR1 GTSNPN, CDR2 SVGIG (reference sequence). Trimming removed 0 bases from V and 8 bases from J, with 16 bases in between. The DNA for the CDR3 is TGTGCCTGGAGTGTACCGGGCAGCATCGGAGGCTACACCTTC. Protein: CAWSVPGSIGGYTF.

The chain carries TRBV6-1 and TRBJ1-1; D uncertain. The CDR3 totals 15 residues. CDR1 is MNHNS and CDR2 is SASEGT in the germline V gene. V dropped 1 base and J dropped 3 bases, with 12 bases sitting between them. In DNA, the CDR3 is TGTGCCAGCAGTGAAGGGGTTCCGGGATACACTGAAGCTTTCTTT. This encodes CASSEGVPGYTEAFF.

The chain joins TRBV3-1 (or the pseudogene TRBV3-2) to TRBJ2-3, with D perhaps matching TRBD2 (7 bases). Germline-derived CDR1 and CDR2 are LGHDT and YNNKEL (reference sequence). The ends were cut back, 3 bases at V and 1 base at J, with 14 bases in the middle. CDR3 length: 16 residues. The CDR3, as DNA: TGTGCCAGCAGCCACCTTGGGGGGGGGCGCACAGATACGCAGTATTTT. Translating gives CASSHLGGGRTDTQYF.

The V call is TRBV11-3, the J call TRBJ1-1, with 7 bases fitting TRBD1. V was clipped by 4 bases and J by 4 bases; unmatched bases: 3. The V gene's germline CDR1 is SGHNT and CDR2 YENEEA. The CDR3 length is 13 residues. CDR3 sequence: CASSSSGGTEAFF. The CDR3 DNA reads as TGTGCCAGCAGCTCCTCAGGGGGCACTGAAGCTTTCTTT.

The DNA for the CDR3 is TGTGCCAGCAGCTTAGACGTGGGAGTGGGACAGCCCCAGCATTTT. It translates to CASSLDVGVGQPQHF. The chain has TRBV7-8 and TRBJ1-5; D call uncertain. V lost 1 base and J 7 bases, leaving 14 bases between the germline ends. The CDR3 is 15 amino acids. Germline CDR1 is SGHVS and CDR2 is FQNEAQ.

The chain employs TRBV2 and TRBJ1-1, with 7 bases aligning to TRBD1. V shed 4 bases and J 4 bases; nucleotides not matched to a gene: 6. In germline, CDR1 is SNHLY, CDR2 FYNNEI. The CDR3 consists of 14 residues. In DNA form, the CDR3 reads TGTGCCAGCAGTGTTGCAGGGGGGGGCACTGAAGCTTTCTTT. As protein: CASSVAGGGTEAFF.

V gene TRBV20-1 combines with J gene TRBJ2-2; D gene ambiguous. There are 13 residues in the CDR3. V was shortened by 6 bases and J by 1 base, with 9 bases between the two germline ends. CDR1 and CDR2 (germline): DFQATT, SNEGSKA (reference sequence). This CDR3 reads CSASGRNTGELFF. DNA of the CDR3: TGCAGTGCCAGTGGGCGGAACACCGGGGAGCTGTTTTTT.

In its sample, this clone was seen once. The chain uses TRBV30 and TRBJ1-5; D perhaps matches TRBD1 (5 bases). The V end lost 3 bases, the J end lost 7 bases, and 13 bases lay between the germline ends. From germline, CDR1 is GTSNPN and CDR2 SVGIG (reference sequence). The CDR3 totals 13 residues. The CDR3 here is CAWRFGAGQPQHF. The CDR3 DNA reads as TGTGCCTGGAGGTTTGGGGCCGGCCAGCCCCAGCATTTT.

The J gene is TRBJ1-4, the V gene TRBV19, with 9 bases lining up with TRBD1. Germline V gene data show CDR1 as LNHDA and CDR2 as SQIVND (reference sequence). CDR3 length equals 15 residues. J gave up 7 bases and V 5 bases, and 8 bases lay outside the gene matches. The CDR3 DNA reads as TGTGCCAGTAGTGTTCTGACAGGGGGTCGTGAAAAACTGTTTTTT. It specifies CASSVLTGGREKLFF.

This sequence joins TRBV29-1 and TRBJ2-3; D is ambiguous. The CDR3 has 12 amino acids. The germline CDR1 and CDR2 sequences are SQVTM and ANQGSEA. V was pared by 5 bases and J by 4 bases, with 10 bases between. The CDR3 here is CSVSGSADTQYF. CDR3 DNA: TGCAGCGTTTCCGGGTCCGCAGATACGCAGTATTTT.

This chain uses TRBV11-3 with TRBJ1-2; tentatively, D is TRBD1 (5 bases). This CDR3 is 15 amino acids long. Trimming pared 3 bases from V and 3 bases from J, leaving 14 bases between. Germline loops: CDR1 SGHNT, CDR2 YENEEA. The DNA for the CDR3 is TGTGCCAGCAGCTTGAATGGCAGGGTCGACTATGGCTACACCTTC. This codes for CASSLNGRVDYGYTF.

The DNA for the CDR3 is TGTGCCAGCAGCTTTGCCCGGGGGGGGCTTGTGGCGGAGACCCAGTACTTC. It codes for CASSFARGGLVAETQYF. The J gene is TRBJ2-5, the V gene TRBV5-5; 8 bases line up with TRBD2. Unmatched junction bases numbered 14, after V lost 2 bases and J lost 5 bases. The germline gives CDR1 SGHKS, CDR2 YYEKEE (reference sequence). The CDR3 length is 17 residues.

The chain carries TRBV9 and TRBJ2-2, with D possibly matching TRBD1 (6 bases). Per the germline V gene, CDR1 is SGDLS and CDR2 is YYNGEE. V was shortened by 0 bases and J by 3 bases, with 12 bases between the two germline ends. The CDR3 has 16 residues. CDR3 in DNA: TGTGCCAGCAGCGTAGCCGGGCAGGGGCACACCGGGGAGCTGTTTTTT. This codes for CASSVAGQGHTGELFF.

This clone has only one observation. This rearrangement joins TRBV7-3 to TRBJ2-5; 11 nucleotides agree with TRBD2. The trim removed 5 bases at V and 4 bases at J, leaving 6 bases unmatched. This CDR3 is built from 15 residues. The germline V gene has CDR1 SGHTA and CDR2 FQGTGA. The chain's CDR3 is CASSETSGEGETQYF. CDR3 DNA sequence: TGTGCCAGCAGCGAGACTAGCGGGGAGGGAGAGACCCAGTACTTC.

The chain couples TRBV2 to TRBJ1-1; no clear D. Trimming took 8 bases from V and 3 from J, leaving 10 bases between them. CDR1 is SNHLY, CDR2 FYNNEI, per germline. The CDR3 extends over 12 amino acids. For the CDR3, the DNA is TGTGCCAGCGATAAAGAGGACACTGAAGCTTTCTTT. It encodes CASDKEDTEAFF.

The chain combines TRBV3-1 (or the pseudogene TRBV3-2) with TRBJ2-7; TRBD1 matches 7 bases. With 2 bases clipped from V and 3 bases from J, the junction kept 7 bases outside the gene matches. The CDR3 spans 15 residues. The V gene's germline CDR1 is LGHDT and CDR2 YNNKEL (reference sequence). The CDR3 region is CASSQSPQGNYEQYF. The CDR3 DNA is TGTGCCAGCAGCCAATCCCCACAGGGGAACTACGAGCAGTACTTC.

The chain couples TRBV11-3 to TRBJ1-2; D gene ambiguous. V shed 2 bases and J shed 7 bases, with 8 bases lying between them. Per germline, CDR1 SGHNT and CDR2 YENEEA. The CDR3 covers 12 residues. The CDR3 DNA is TGTGCCAGCAGCTTAATGGAAGGTGGCTACACCTTC. Encoded protein: CASSLMEGGYTF.

V is TRBV7-2 and J is TRBJ2-1; TRBD2 matches 7 bases. Unmatched junction bases numbered 6, after V lost 5 bases and J lost 5 bases. The germline V gene encodes CDR1 SGHTA and CDR2 FQGNSA. CDR3 length equals 14 residues. The CDR3 is CASSPRRENNEQFF. The CDR3 DNA sequence: TGTGCCAGCAGCCCCCGGCGGGAGAACAATGAGCAGTTCTTC.

The V call is TRBV29-1, the J call TRBJ2-2; 8 positions match TRBD2. CDR1 and CDR2 from the germline V gene are SQVTM and ANQGSEA. The CDR3 spans 16 residues. The J segment lost 5 bases and the V segment lost 4 bases, leaving 12 bases of the junction unmatched. As DNA, the CDR3 is TGCAGCGTTGTGGGGCCTAGCGGGCGGGTAACCGGGGAGCTGTTTTTT. Encoded protein: CSVVGPSGRVTGELFF.

The chain employs TRBV9 and TRBJ2-5; 7 nucleotides agree with TRBD2. The CDR3 totals 15 residues. CDR1 is SGDLS, CDR2 YYNGEE, per germline. Unmatched junction bases numbered 4, after V lost 0 bases and J lost 2 bases. The CDR3: CASSVAGGPQETQYF. The CDR3 DNA is TGTGCCAGCAGCGTAGCGGGGGGACCTCAAGAGACCCAGTACTTC. The whole variable domain, filled in from reference TRBV9 and TRBJ2-5, reads DSGVTQTPKHLITATGQRVTLRCSPRSGDLSVYWYQQSLDQGLQFLIQYYNGEERAKGNILERFSAQQFPDLHSELNLSSLELGDSALYFCASSVAGGPQETQYFGPGTRLLVL.